This T cell receptor (beta chain) was recovered during a study of blood T cell repertoires in COVID-19. Study summary: Samples came from the United States, Italy and Spain, spanning acute and convalescent COVID-19. Sample material is recorded as cDNA or gDNA derived from T cells, B-cell-depleted T cells, or PBMCs.

In the authors' methods: Estimated nucleated cell counts came from reference gene primer amplification. Assay: immunoSEQ multiplex PCR; the TCRdb copy retains only in-frame clones and omits some. The V and J calls and clone size are taken from that table; D and trimming were inferred from the DNA. The sample has about 300,000 clones; roughly nine tenths are singletons. While infection was still active, Seattle patients were enrolled and then followed longitudinally. About this clone: Other DNA sequences in the sample encode the same CDR3.

The germline V gene encodes CDR1 MDHEN and CDR2 SYDVKM. Trimming left V 5 bases short and J 3 bases short, with 7 bases between. The CDR3 is made up of 12 amino acids. The gene calls are TRBV28 and TRBJ1-2, with D perhaps TRBD1 (5 bases). The TCR was taken from a woman in her twenties or thirties with COVID-19, enrolled during active disease. Sequencing used peripheral blood. The CDR3 is CASSTGYYGYTF. The CDR3 DNA reads TGTGCCAGCAGTACAGGTTACTATGGCTACACCTTC.